A single sample is the source of the 13 T cell receptor beta chains below, sequenced in a study of OX40 agonist ivuxolimab in advanced cancers. The assay was immunoSEQ multiplex PCR, and TCRdb's table has in-frame clones only and misses some. The sample holds roughly 6,700 clones, 70% to 80% seen once. The specimen was CD4+ or CD8+ T cells sorted from blood, collected in a trial of the OX40 agonist ivuxolimab. All receptors derive from an adult with an advanced solid tumor such as melanoma, head and neck, liver or kidney cancer.

V is TRBV9 and J is TRBJ2-1; D is unclear. Germline CDR1 and CDR2: SGDLS and YYNGEE. The ends were cut back, 4 bases at V and 5 bases at J, with 22 bases in the middle. The CDR3 has 17 residues. The CDR3: CASSQKVSDPANNEQFF. In DNA form, the CDR3 reads TGTGCCAGCAGCCAAAAGGTTTCGGACCCGGCTAACAATGAGCAGTTCTTC.

V gene TRBV19 combines with J gene TRBJ2-5; 9 bases are a match to TRBD1. The CDR3 has 15 amino acids. The V gene's germline CDR1 is LNHDA and CDR2 SQIVND (reference sequence). Germline trimming cut 5 bases from V and 5 bases from J; bases unmatched to any gene: 9. The CDR3 is CASSAGTGRRETQYF. The CDR3 DNA is TGTGCCAGTAGTGCCGGGACAGGGCGCCGGGAGACCCAGTACTTC. The whole variable domain, filled in from reference TRBV19 and TRBJ2-5, reads DGGITQSPKYLFRKEGQNVTLSCEQNLNHDAMYWYRQDPGQGLRLIYYSQIVNDFQKGDIAEGYSVSREKKESFPLTVTSAQKNPTAFYLCASSAGTGRRETQYFGPGTRLLVL.

The rearrangement uses TRBV2 and TRBJ2-1; the D call may be TRBD1 or TRBD2 (5 bases each). V dropped 4 bases and J dropped 0 bases, with 7 bases sitting between them. CDR1 SNHLY and CDR2 FYNNEI come from the germline V gene. This CDR3 region has 14 residues. CDR3 in amino acids: CASSGGDSYNEQFF. The CDR3 bases are TGTGCCAGCAGTGGAGGGGACTCCTACAATGAGCAGTTCTTC.

J is TRBJ1-5 and V is TRBV7-9; D may be TRBD1 (5 bases). This CDR3 has 15 residues. Trimming cost V 4 bases and J 2 bases, with 12 bases left between them. From germline, CDR1 is SEHNR and CDR2 FQNEAQ (reference sequence). The CDR3 reads CASSSSRGGNQPQHF. The CDR3 DNA reads as TGTGCCAGCAGCTCGTCGCGGGGGGGCAATCAGCCCCAGCATTTT.

This sequence joins TRBV4-3 and TRBJ2-1, with 13 bases aligning to TRBD2. This CDR3 has 14 residues. Trimming at V came to 1 base and at J to 12 bases, leaving 3 bases not matched to a gene. Germline V gives CDR1 LGHNA, CDR2 YSLEER. CDR3 region: CASSQGGLAGLQFF. The CDR3 region has the DNA TGCGCCAGCAGCCAAGGGGGACTAGCGGGACTGCAGTTCTTC.

The chain recombines TRBV18 with TRBJ2-2; weak D call: TRBD1 (6 bases). V lost 4 bases, J lost 2 bases, and 11 bases lay in between. The germline V gene has CDR1 KGHSH and CDR2 LQKENI. This CDR3 contains 15 residues. The CDR3 spells CASSLPGHNTGELFF. CDR3 DNA: TGTGCCAGCTCACTTCCGGGACACAACACCGGGGAGCTGTTTTTT.

V usage is TRBV7-9 and J usage is TRBJ2-1; a weak D match, TRBD2 (7 bases). V shed 3 bases and J shed 0 bases, with 18 bases lying between them. The CDR3 extends over 18 amino acids. Per the germline V gene, CDR1 is SEHNR and CDR2 is FQNEAQ (reference sequence). The CDR3 here is CASSFPVGGGFSYNEQFF. The CDR3 region has the DNA TGTGCCAGCAGCTTCCCAGTAGGGGGGGGCTTCTCCTACAATGAGCAGTTCTTC.

This clone has just one count. This rearrangement joins TRBV7-8 to TRBJ2-7, with 9 nucleotides matching TRBD1. The V and J ends lost 3 bases and 2 bases, in that order; junction bases with no gene match: 5. Germline V gene data show CDR1 as SGHVS and CDR2 as FQNEAQ. The CDR3 extends over 15 amino acids. DNA for the CDR3: TGTGCCAGCAGCTTCCGGACAGGGGTACCCTACGAGCAGTACTTC. It specifies CASSFRTGVPYEQYF.

The V call is TRBV29-1, the J call TRBJ2-7; 7 bases align to TRBD2. The J segment lost 2 bases and the V segment lost 6 bases, leaving 4 bases of the junction unmatched. Germline lookup yields CDR1 SQVTM and CDR2 ANQGSEA. The CDR3 runs 12 residues. CDR3 nucleotide sequence: TGCAGCGTCGGACTAGTGGCCTACGAGCAGTACTTC. Its protein product is CSVGLVAYEQYF.

This clone was counted only a few times. The rearrangement uses TRBV19 and TRBJ1-1; no clear D gene. Deletions cut 3 bases from V and 2 bases from J, with 7 bases between. Germline CDR1 reads LNHDA; CDR2 reads SQIVND (reference sequence). The CDR3 sequence is 13 residues long. The CDR3 here is CASSIGRNTEAFF. The CDR3 DNA reads TGTGCCAGTAGTATTGGTAGAAACACTGAAGCTTTCTTT.

In its sample, this clone is medium-sized. The chain couples TRBV4-3 to TRBJ2-3; 8 bases line up with TRBD2. CDR3 length: 16 amino acids. Germline V gene lookup returns CDR1 LGHNA and CDR2 YSLEER. V lost 1 base and J lost 4; bases outside the gene matches: 7. The DNA for the CDR3 is TGCGCCAGCAGCCAAGGAAACCGGGGGGGCCCAGATACGCAGTATTTT. Protein product: CASSQGNRGGPDTQYF.

The sample holds many counts of this clone. This chain joins TRBV7-2 and TRBJ2-1; D remains ambiguous. This CDR3 spans 13 amino acids. The germline V gene encodes CDR1 SGHTA and CDR2 FQGNSA. V was trimmed by 1 base and J by 2 bases, leaving 3 bases between them. The CDR3 sequence is CASSLGAYNEQFF. As DNA, the CDR3 is TGTGCCAGCAGCTTAGGGGCCTACAATGAGCAGTTCTTC.

In the case of this clone: The junction does not match germline at one end; this may be a read error. The rearrangement links TRBV9 to TRBJ1-1, with D hard to call. The CDR3 length is 13 residues. Germline assignment: CDR1 SGDLS and CDR2 YYNGEE. CDR3 loop: CASGVGGYTEAFF. Written as DNA, the CDR3 is TGTGCCAGCGGCGTAGGTGGGTACACTGAAGCTTTCTTT. Supplemented by reference TRBV9 and TRBJ1-1, the full variable domain reads DSGVTQTPKHLITATGQRVTLRCSPRSGDLSVYWYQQSLDQGLQFLIQYYNGEERAKGNILERFSAQQFPDLHSELNLSSLELGDSALYFCASGVGGYTEAFFGQGTRLTVV.